This T cell receptor beta chain was recorded in a study of blood T cells in healthy people across ages. General observations from the study: With age, beta diversity per million T cells declined roughly linearly, significantly by around 43. A strong correlation was seen between TCR beta diversity and naive T cell percentage. The diversity estimates, figures obtained from one million T cells, were considered underestimates.

The use of a sample-barcoded 5' primer and a J-beta primer mix characterized a second PCR of roughly 6 to 11 cycles. Each of the cDNA molecules was tagged by a template-switch adaptor with 12 random nucleotides. Via MiXCR, TCRdb re-called the 5' RACE reads, giving one row per CDR3 protein. The sample lists approximately 810,000 distinct CDR3 sequences; around 28% were seen once. This clonotype was found many times. As yet, its antigen is unknown. Germline values: CDR1 MNHNS, CDR2 SASEGT. V lost 1 base to trimming and J lost 9 bases, with 19 bases between them. CDR3 length: 17 amino acids. The TCR comes from a woman aged 80 or over in good health. The chain carries TRBV6-1 and TRBJ1-6; D might be TRBD1 (5 bases). The specimen was blood. The CDR3 bases are TGTGCCAGCAGTGAAGTTGGGACCGGCGCGGGAATTTCACCCCTCCACTTT. It translates to CASSEVGTGAGISPLHF.